This record looks at one T cell receptor (beta chain) sequence and its context. What it recognizes is unknown. The data were taken from a study of T cells in narcolepsy. General observations from the study: Comparing one patient's CSF and blood CD4+ clonotypes highlighted HCRT- and TRIB2-specific autoreactive clonotypes.

This table comes from immunoSEQ multiplex PCR, and its TCRdb copy is limited to in-frame clones, with some not included. In the table there are 24,000 or so clones, approximately 84% of which are singletons. CDR1 DFQATT and CDR2 SNEGSKA come from the germline V gene (reference sequence). The CDR3 totals 11 residues. V gave up 7 bases and J gave up 2 bases, with 7 bases separating them. This TCR derives from a human donor with narcolepsy. Material for sequencing was CD45RA- memory CD4+ T cells from PBMCs. The V call is TRBV20-1, the J call TRBJ2-3; D gene unclear. The CDR3 spells CSVFATDTQYF. The DNA for the CDR3 is TGCAGTGTGTTCGCCACAGATACGCAGTATTTT.